The 5 T cell receptor beta chains below come from one sample, sequenced in a study of sequential checkpoint blockade in melanoma. Some clones are missing from TCRdb's copy, which holds only in-frame ones; the method was immunoSEQ multiplex PCR. The sample carries about 22,000 clones, over 80% recorded once. Treatment indicated: randomized to nivolumab then ipilimumab (arm A) or the reverse (arm B). The sample in question was CD8+ T cells sorted from blood (inferred from file names), obtained from a patient given nivolumab and ipilimumab in sequence. These receptors were collected from a human donor with melanoma.

The chain couples TRBV2 to TRBJ2-7; maybe TRBD2 (5 bases). Deletions cut 6 bases from V and 4 bases from J, with 10 bases between. CDR1 SNHLY and CDR2 FYNNEI come from the germline V gene. This CDR3 comprises 12 residues. The DNA for the CDR3 is TGTGCCAGCAGGGACTTGGGGTACGAGCAGTACTTC. This gives the protein CASRDLGYEQYF.

The chain uses TRBV28 and TRBJ2-7; D ambiguous. The CDR3 has 11 residues. Germline V CDR1 and CDR2: MDHEN, SYDVKM. V was trimmed by 5 bases and J by 4 bases, leaving 6 bases between them. The CDR3 region is CASSTAYEQYF. The CDR3 nucleotides are TGTGCCAGCAGTACCGCGTACGAGCAGTACTTC.

The genes are TRBV27 and TRBJ2-7; D not certain. The germline CDR1 and CDR2 sequences are MNHEY and SMNVEV (reference sequence). CDR3 size: 15 residues. Between the trimmed V and J ends, which lost 3 bases and 2 bases, there was a span of 14 bases. CDR3 residues: CASSFLGQAAYEQYF. The CDR3 nucleotides read TGTGCCAGCAGTTTCCTTGGGCAGGCAGCCTACGAGCAGTACTTC.

V and J are TRBV5-4 and TRBJ2-3; 9 nucleotides agree with TRBD2. The CDR3 length is 16 residues. Germline trimming cut 4 bases from V and 0 bases from J; bases unmatched to any gene: 6. Per the germline V gene, CDR1 is SGHNT and CDR2 is YYREEE (reference sequence). This CDR3 reads CASSPRTSASTDTQYF. The CDR3 bases are TGTGCCAGCAGCCCGCGGACTAGCGCTAGCACAGATACGCAGTATTTT.

V usage is TRBV27 and J usage is TRBJ2-3, with D possibly TRBD2 on 5 matching bases. Trimming took 5 bases from V and 2 from J, leaving 26 bases between them. Germline CDR1 and CDR2: MNHEY and SMNVEV (reference sequence). This CDR3 has 19 residues. The chain's CDR3 is CASSTKEDWAPRHTDTQYF. Here the CDR3 DNA reads TGTGCCAGCAGTACAAAGGAGGATTGGGCCCCCCGCCACACAGATACGCAGTATTTT.